This passage covers 16 T cell receptor beta chains from one sample sequenced in a study of shared clonotypes between healthy human individuals. Only in-frame clones appear in the TCRdb table, and some are missing; sequencing was by immunoSEQ multiplex PCR. The table includes about a million clones, about 76% detected once. Source material: memory CD4+ T cells sorted from blood. Regarding subset: CD45RA-negative fraction. Receptors were obtained from a man between 18 and 29 years old in good health.

J is TRBJ2-1 and V is TRBV5-6; the match to TRBD1 covers 8 bases. The CDR3 contains 16 residues. The V gene's germline CDR1 is SGHDT and CDR2 YYEEEE. V dropped 5 bases and J dropped 9; count of bases not matched to a gene: 16. CDR3: CASRRGPGGFSGEQFF. The CDR3 region has the DNA TGTGCCAGCAGGCGAGGCCCAGGGGGCTTCAGTGGTGAGCAGTTCTTC.

The rearrangement uses TRBV10-1 and TRBJ2-3; 10 nucleotides agree with TRBD2. Trimming at V came to 6 bases and at J to 1 base, leaving 1 base not matched to a gene. Germline lookup yields CDR1 WNHNN and CDR2 SYGVQD (reference sequence). The CDR3 consists of 14 residues. CDR3: CASSLAGGTDTQYF. Written as DNA, the CDR3 is TGCGCCAGCAGCCTAGCGGGGGGCACAGATACGCAGTATTTT.

This chain joins TRBV7-9 and TRBJ2-5; TRBD2 aligns across 9 bases. The CDR3 has 15 amino acids. Germline CDR1 is SEHNR and CDR2 is FQNEAQ (reference sequence). The V segment lost 2 bases and the J segment 5 bases; nucleotides outside the gene matches: 6. Here the CDR3 reads CASSLRLAGEETQYF. DNA of the CDR3: TGTGCCAGCAGCTTACGATTAGCGGGAGAGGAGACCCAGTACTTC.

This clone came up once. DNA for the CDR3: TGTGCCAGCAGTTCGTTCCTCACAGATACGCAGTATTTT. Its protein product is CASSSFLTDTQYF. V gene TRBV5-4 combines with J gene TRBJ2-3; no firm D call. The CDR3 sequence is 13 residues long. V was clipped by 5 bases and J by 2 bases, with 9 bases between them. The germline V gene has CDR1 SGHNT and CDR2 YYREEE (reference sequence).

As concerns this clone: Other DNA sequences in the sample encode the same CDR3. The chain carries TRBV7-2 and TRBJ1-1, with D unclear. The CDR3 contains 14 residues. Germline V gives CDR1 SGHTA, CDR2 FQGNSA. The V and J ends lost 0 bases and 1 base respectively, with 6 bases between them. CDR3 loop: CASSLARANTEAFF. The CDR3 region has the DNA TGTGCCAGCAGCTTAGCGCGAGCGAACACTGAAGCTTTCTTT.

The chain employs TRBV5-4 and TRBJ2-1; D might be TRBD1 or TRBD2, each matching 6 bases. The germline gives CDR1 SGHNT, CDR2 YYREEE (reference sequence). V gave up 4 bases and J gave up 5 bases, with 16 bases separating them. This CDR3 region has 15 residues. CDR3 protein: CASSLGGSGDNEQFF. DNA for the CDR3: TGTGCCAGCAGCCTAGGGGGTAGCGGCGACAATGAGCAGTTCTTC. Using reference TRBV5-4 and TRBJ2-1 for the parts outside the CDR3, the full variable domain is ETGVTQSPTHLIKTRGQQVTLRCSSQSGHNTVSWYQQALGQGPQFIFQYYREEENGRGNFPPRFSGLQFPNYSSELNVNALELDDSALYLCASSLGGSGDNEQFFGPGTRLTVL.

This clone has only one observation. The chain recombines TRBV7-2 with TRBJ1-1, with TRBD1 identical over 7 bases. The CDR3 contains 16 residues. The V and J ends lost 5 bases and 1 base, in that order; junction bases with no gene match: 10. Germline V gene sequence: CDR1 SGHTA, CDR2 FQGNSA. CDR3: CASSLRPGTANTEAFF. Written as DNA, the CDR3 is TGTGCCAGCAGCCTACGTCCCGGGACAGCGAACACTGAAGCTTTCTTT.

The chain links TRBV4-1 to TRBJ1-3; D gene ambiguous. Trimming removed 0 bases from V and 4 bases from J, with 13 bases in between. The CDR3 sequence is 16 residues long. Germline V gives CDR1 MGHRA, CDR2 YSYEKL. CDR3 DNA: TGCGCCAGCAGCCAAGAACCGGCCGCGGGGGGAAACACCATATATTTT. It codes for CASSQEPAAGGNTIYF.

The CDR3 DNA sequence: TGTGCCAGCAGCGTGTCAACGAACAATGAGCAGTTCTTC. It specifies CASSVSTNNEQFF. The chain employs TRBV9 and TRBJ2-1; D call uncertain. Germline CDR1 reads SGDLS; CDR2 reads YYNGEE. The CDR3 totals 13 residues. Trimming left V 2 bases short and J 5 bases short, with 8 bases between.

This sequence joins TRBV10-3 and TRBJ1-2; no clear D gene. The CDR3 spans 13 residues. Germline CDR1 is ENHRY and CDR2 is SYGVKD. The V and J ends lost 4 bases and 6 bases respectively, with 12 bases between them. CDR3 region: CAISAQVLDGYTF. The CDR3, as DNA: TGTGCCATCAGTGCGCAGGTCCTCGATGGCTACACCTTC.

The V gene is TRBV19, the J gene TRBJ1-6; 10 bases agree with TRBD1. This CDR3 contains 16 residues. Unmatched junction bases numbered 6, after V lost 3 bases and J lost 7 bases. The germline V gene encodes CDR1 LNHDA and CDR2 SQIVND (reference sequence). In DNA form, the CDR3 reads TGTGCCAGTAGTATTCAGACAGGGGGCTCCAATTCACCCCTCCACTTT. Amino acids: CASSIQTGGSNSPLHF.

This clone has more than one count but fewer than ten. The J gene is TRBJ2-5, the V gene TRBV10-1; TRBD1 agrees at 7 bases. The germline V gene encodes CDR1 WNHNN and CDR2 SYGVQD (reference sequence). V dropped 3 bases and J dropped 2; count of bases not matched to a gene: 9. This CDR3 has 16 amino acids. The CDR3 bases are TGCGCCAGCAGTGACCACAGCCGACAGGGACAAGAGACCCAGTACTTC. Protein product: CASSDHSRQGQETQYF.

The chain combines TRBV6-5 with TRBJ2-3, with 9 positions matching TRBD2. Trimming took 0 bases from V and 3 from J; bases not matched to a gene: 4. The germline gives CDR1 MNHEY, CDR2 SVGAGI. This CDR3 is built from 16 residues. CDR3 in DNA: TGTGCCAGCAGTTACTCGGGCGGGGGGGAAACAGATACGCAGTATTTT. Protein product: CASSYSGGGETDTQYF.

This clone appeared a few times. The CDR3 spells CASRGTGGLYGYTF. CDR3 nucleotides: TGTGCCAGCAGGGGGACAGGGGGCCTCTATGGCTACACCTTC. This chain joins TRBV2 and TRBJ1-2; 12 bases agree with TRBD1. Unmatched junction bases numbered 3, after V lost 6 bases and J lost 4 bases. This CDR3 has 14 residues. Germline V gene data show CDR1 as SNHLY and CDR2 as FYNNEI.

The chain combines TRBV6-5 with TRBJ2-3; TRBD1 matches at 10 bases. Looked up from germline, CDR1 is MNHEY and CDR2 is SVGAGI. V gave up 9 bases and J gave up 1 base; unmatched junction bases: 7. The CDR3 runs 15 residues. The CDR3 spells CASRPGTGGTDTQYF. The CDR3 DNA follows: TGTGCCAGTCGCCCCGGGACAGGGGGCACAGATACGCAGTATTTT.

The rearrangement uses TRBV30 and TRBJ2-5; D is possibly TRBD2 (6 bases). This CDR3 is built from 15 residues. Trimming removed 0 bases from V and 4 bases from J, with 15 bases in between. The germline CDR1 and CDR2 sequences are GTSNPN and SVGIG (reference sequence). The chain's CDR3 is CAWSVRAGIRETQYF. The CDR3 coding sequence is TGTGCCTGGAGTGTACGTGCGGGAATTAGAGAGACCCAGTACTTC.